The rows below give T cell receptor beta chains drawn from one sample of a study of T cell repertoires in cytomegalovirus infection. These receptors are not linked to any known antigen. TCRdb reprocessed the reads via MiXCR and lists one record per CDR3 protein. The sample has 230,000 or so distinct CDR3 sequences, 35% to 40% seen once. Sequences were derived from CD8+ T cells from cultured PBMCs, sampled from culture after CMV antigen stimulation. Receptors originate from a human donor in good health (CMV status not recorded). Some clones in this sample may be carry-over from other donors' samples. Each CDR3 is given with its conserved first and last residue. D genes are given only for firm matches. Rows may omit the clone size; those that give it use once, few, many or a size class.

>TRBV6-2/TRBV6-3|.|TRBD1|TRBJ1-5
CASSLSPGQGLSNQPQHF
TGTGCCAGCAGCCTCTCCCCGGGACAGGGCCTTAGCAATCAGCCCCAGCATTTT
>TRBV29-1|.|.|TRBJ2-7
CSVVWGRSYEQYF
TGCAGCGTTGTTTGGGGAAGGTCCTACGAGCAGTACTTC
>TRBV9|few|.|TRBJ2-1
CASSEGGNEQFF
TGTGCCAGCAGCGAAGGCGGCAATGAGCAGTTCTTC
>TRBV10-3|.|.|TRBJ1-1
CASRSGGTEAFF
TGTGCCAGCAGGAGCGGAGGCACTGAAGCTTTCTTT
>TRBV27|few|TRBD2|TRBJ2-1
CASSFSTSGRDNEQFF
TGTGCCAGCAGTTTTTCGACTAGCGGGAGAGACAATGAGCAGTTCTTC
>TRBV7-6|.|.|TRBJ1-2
CASSPAGAGATPSVRGPGF
.
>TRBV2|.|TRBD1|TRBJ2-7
CASSEVDRDEQYF
TGTGCCAGCAGTGAAGTTGACAGGGACGAGCAGTACTTC
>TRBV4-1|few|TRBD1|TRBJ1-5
CASSQVTGGWQPQHF
TGCGCCAGCAGCCAAGTAACAGGGGGCTGGCAGCCCCAGCATTTT
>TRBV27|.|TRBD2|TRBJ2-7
CASSSEAGVYEQYF
TGTGCCAGCAGTTCCGAGGCGGGGGTCTACGAGCAGTACTTC
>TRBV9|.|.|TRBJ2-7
CASSVASSYEQYF
TGTGCCAGCAGCGTAGCGAGCTCCTACGAGCAGTACTTC
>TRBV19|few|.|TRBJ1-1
CASSIAWGNTEAFF
TGTGCCAGTAGTATTGCTTGGGGGAACACTGAAGCTTTCTTT
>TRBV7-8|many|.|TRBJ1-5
CASSFHRADQPQHF
TGTGCCAGCAGCTTCCACAGGGCCGATCAGCCCCAGCATTTT
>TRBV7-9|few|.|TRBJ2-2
CASSSSVGGELFF
TGTGCCAGCAGCTCATCGGTCGGCGGGGAGCTGTTTTTT
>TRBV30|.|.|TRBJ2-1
CAWSGGTFYNEQFF
TGTGCCTGGTCTGGCGGCACGTTTTACAATGAGCAGTTCTTC
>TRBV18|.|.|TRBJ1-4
CASSPPMGHATNEKLFF
TGTGCCAGCTCACCGCCGATGGGCCATGCAACTAATGAAAAACTGTTTTTT
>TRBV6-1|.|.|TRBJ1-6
CASTPEGLAAPLHF
TGTGCCAGCACCCCCGAAGGGCTGGCGGCACCCCTCCACTTT
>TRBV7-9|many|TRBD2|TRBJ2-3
CASSSTSGSLSDTQYF
TGTGCCAGCAGCTCCACTAGCGGGAGTCTCTCAGATACGCAGTATTTT
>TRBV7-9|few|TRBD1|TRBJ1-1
CASSSDRMNTEAFF
TGTGCCAGCAGCTCGGACAGGATGAACACTGAAGCTTTCTTT
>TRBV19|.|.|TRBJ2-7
CASSIVGATYEQYF
TGTGCCAGTAGTATTGTGGGGGCAACCTACGAGCAGTACTTC
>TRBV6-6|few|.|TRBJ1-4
CASSYSNAGVKLFF
TGTGCCAGCAGTTACTCGAATGCGGGGGTTAAACTGTTTTTT
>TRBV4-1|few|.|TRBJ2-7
CASSQDDLRLAGQYF
TGCGCCAGCAGCCAAGATGACTTAAGGCTTGCGGGGCAGTACTTC
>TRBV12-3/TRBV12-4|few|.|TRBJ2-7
CASSLAESYEQYF
TGTGCCAGCAGTTTGGCAGAGAGCTACGAGCAGTACTTC
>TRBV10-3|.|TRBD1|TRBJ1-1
CAISELWDRVDTEAFF
TGTGCCATCAGTGAGCTATGGGACAGGGTAGACACTGAAGCTTTCTTT
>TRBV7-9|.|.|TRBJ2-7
CASSHPGSYEPYF
TGTGCCAGCAGCCACCCTGGCTCCTACGAGCCGTACTTC
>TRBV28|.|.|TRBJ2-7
CAISPTSLEQYF
TGTGCCATCTCCCCGACAAGTCTGGAGCAGTACTTC
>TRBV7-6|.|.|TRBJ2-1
CASSLARSEQFF
TGTGCCAGCAGCTTAGCTCGGAGTGAGCAGTTCTTC
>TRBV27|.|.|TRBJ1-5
CASSTPGDSNQPQHF
TGTGCCAGCAGCACCCCGGGGGATAGCAATCAGCCCCAGCATTTT
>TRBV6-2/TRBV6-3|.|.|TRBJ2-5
CASSLTPRNQETQYF
TGTGCCAGCAGCTTGACCCCAAGGAACCAAGAGACCCAGTACTTC
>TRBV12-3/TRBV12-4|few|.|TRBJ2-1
CASRVGGSTRGEFF
TGTGCCAGCAGAGTGGGGGGCAGCACAAGGGGGGAGTTCTTC
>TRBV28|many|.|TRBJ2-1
CASSLASARKQFF
TGTGCCAGCAGTCTCGCTAGTGCCAGAAAGCAGTTCTTC
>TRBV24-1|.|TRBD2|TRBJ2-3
CATSELTSGDTDTQYF
TGTGCCACCAGTGAATTGACTAGCGGGGACACAGATACGCAGTATTTT
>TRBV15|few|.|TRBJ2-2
CATRSPGKQGDTGELFF
TGTGCCACCAGGAGCCCGGGGAAGCAGGGCGACACCGGGGAGCTGTTTTTT
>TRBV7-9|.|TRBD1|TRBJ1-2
CASSLGLGQTELGYGYTF
TGTGCCAGCAGCTTAGGCCTGGGACAGACCGAGCTGGGCTATGGCTACACCTTC
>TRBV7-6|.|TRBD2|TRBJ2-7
CASSLVMGLAGGGYEQYF
TGTGCCAGCAGCTTAGTTATGGGACTAGCGGGCGGAGGCTACGAGCAGTACTTC
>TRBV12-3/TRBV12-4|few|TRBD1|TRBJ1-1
CASSSGTGAEAFF
TGTGCCAGCAGCTCCGGGACAGGGGCTGAAGCTTTCTTT
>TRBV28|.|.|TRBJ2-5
CASSVPVGVRIETQYF
TGTGCCAGCAGTGTCCCAGTCGGGGTGAGGATAGAGACCCAGTACTTC
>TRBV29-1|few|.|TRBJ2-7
CSVEHAYRDEQYF
TGCAGCGTTGAACACGCGTATCGGGACGAGCAGTACTTC
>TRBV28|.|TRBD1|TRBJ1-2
CASSSPIRTGHGYTF
TGTGCCAGCAGTTCCCCCATTAGGACAGGGCATGGCTACACCTTC
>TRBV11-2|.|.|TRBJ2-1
CASSLEGEGSRGNEQFF
TGTGCCAGCAGCTTAGAGGGTGAAGGGTCTCGGGGCAATGAGCAGTTCTTC
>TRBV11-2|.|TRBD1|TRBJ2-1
CASSVDRTGNEQFF
TGTGCCAGCAGCGTGGACAGGACTGGCAATGAGCAGTTCTTC
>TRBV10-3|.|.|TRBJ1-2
CAISESAAGFNYGYTF
TGTGCCATCAGTGAGTCTGCGGCAGGGTTCAACTATGGCTACACCTTC
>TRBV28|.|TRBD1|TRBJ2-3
CASSPTSGQLSTDTQYF
TGTGCCAGCAGCCCTACCTCGGGACAGTTGAGCACAGATACGCAGTATTTT